This record looks at one TCR beta chain sequence and its context. Its antigen is still unknown. With 5 bases removed from V and 4 bases from J, the gap between germline ends came to 17 bases. The germline V gene has CDR1 SGHVS and CDR2 FNYEAQ. The CDR3 has 15 amino acids. The data belong to a study of cytomegalovirus exposure and HLA in healthy donors. Overall study findings and caveats: Reports showed the classifier diagnosing cytomegalovirus status with high specificity and sensitivity. In a later analysis, common viral pathogens appeared linked to several of the most significant clusters. CMV serostatus was the only immune exposure information that was available. In a later analysis, compared with equally common non-associated chains, HLA-associated beta chains were more expanded.

60 Vbeta and 13 Jbeta primers were used in PCR. Clones were sequenced by immunoSEQ multiplex PCR, and TCRdb holds only the in-frame ones, with some missing. The sample lists fewer than 95,000 clones; roughly 63% were seen once. The TCR originated in a woman aged 50 to 60 in good health and CMV-seropositive. The sequenced sample consisted of PBMCs. The chain carries TRBV7-6 and TRBJ1-1; D possibly corresponds to TRBD1 (5 bases). CDR3 loop: CASSKDGGGSTEAFF. In nucleotides, the CDR3 is TGTGCCAGCAGCAAAGACGGCGGGGGTAGCACTGAAGCTTTCTTT. Together with reference TRBV7-6 and TRBJ1-1, the CDR3 gives the full variable domain: GAGVSQSPRYKVTKRGQDVALRCDPISGHVSLYWYRQALGQGPEFLTYFNYEAQQDKSGLPNDRFSAERPEGSISTLTIQRTEQRDSAMYRCASSKDGGGSTEAFFGQGTRLTVV.